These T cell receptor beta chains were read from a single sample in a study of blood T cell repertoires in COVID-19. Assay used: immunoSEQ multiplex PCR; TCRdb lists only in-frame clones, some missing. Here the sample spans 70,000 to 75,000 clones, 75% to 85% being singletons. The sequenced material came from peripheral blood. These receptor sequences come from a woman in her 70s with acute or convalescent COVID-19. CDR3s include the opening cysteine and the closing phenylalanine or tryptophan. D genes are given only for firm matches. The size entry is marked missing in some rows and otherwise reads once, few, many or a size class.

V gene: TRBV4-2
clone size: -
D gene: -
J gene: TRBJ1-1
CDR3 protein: CASSQPGEMNTEAFF

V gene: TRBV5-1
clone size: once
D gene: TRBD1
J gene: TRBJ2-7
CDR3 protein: CASSLGRGPGEQYF

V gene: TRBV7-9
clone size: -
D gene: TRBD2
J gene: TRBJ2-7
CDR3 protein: CASSFRTSGYEQYF

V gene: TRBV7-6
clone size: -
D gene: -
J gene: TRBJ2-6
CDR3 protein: CASSFHRGGNSGANVLTF

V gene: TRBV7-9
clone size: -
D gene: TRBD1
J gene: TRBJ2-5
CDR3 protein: CASSLLRTGDQETQYF

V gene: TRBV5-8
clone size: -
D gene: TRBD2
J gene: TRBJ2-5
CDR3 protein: CASSWRGNVMRVEETQYF

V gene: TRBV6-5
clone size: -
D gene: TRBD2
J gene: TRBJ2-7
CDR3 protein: CASSYSHSGSYEQYF

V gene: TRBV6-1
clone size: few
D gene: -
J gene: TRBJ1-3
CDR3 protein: CASRESSGNTIYF

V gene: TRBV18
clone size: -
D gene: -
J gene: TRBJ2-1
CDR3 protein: CASSPPGPYNEQFF

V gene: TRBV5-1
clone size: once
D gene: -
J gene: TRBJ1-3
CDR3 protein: CASSSEGVGNTIYF

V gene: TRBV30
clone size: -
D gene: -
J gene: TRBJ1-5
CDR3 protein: CAWSVRGDRNQPQHF

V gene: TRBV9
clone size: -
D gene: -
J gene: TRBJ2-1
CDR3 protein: CASSVPIALAGNEQFF

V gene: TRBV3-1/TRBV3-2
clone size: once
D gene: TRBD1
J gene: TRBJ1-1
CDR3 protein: CASSHSGGGYTEAFF

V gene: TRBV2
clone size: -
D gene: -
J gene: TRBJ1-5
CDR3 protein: CASATGSPSYSNQPQHF

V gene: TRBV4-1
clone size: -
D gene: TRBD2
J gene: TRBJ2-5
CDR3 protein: CASSASTQAPGGETQYF

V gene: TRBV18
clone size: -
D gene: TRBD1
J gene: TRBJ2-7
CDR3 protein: CASSPPLQGAPYEQYF

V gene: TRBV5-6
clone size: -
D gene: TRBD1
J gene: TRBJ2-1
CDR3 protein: CASSSSIGQGAINEQFF

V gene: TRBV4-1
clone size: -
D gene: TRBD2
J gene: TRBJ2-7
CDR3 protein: CASSQTSGSPYEQYF

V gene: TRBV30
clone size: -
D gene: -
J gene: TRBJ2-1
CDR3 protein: CAWSVSSRARQFF

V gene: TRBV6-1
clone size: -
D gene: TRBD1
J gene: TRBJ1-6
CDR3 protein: CASSEEGTGASYNSPLHF

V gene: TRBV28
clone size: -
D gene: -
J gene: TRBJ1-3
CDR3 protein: CASREGSSGNTIYF

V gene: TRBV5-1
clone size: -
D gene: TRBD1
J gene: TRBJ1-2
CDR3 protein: CASSGTGGSIGYTF

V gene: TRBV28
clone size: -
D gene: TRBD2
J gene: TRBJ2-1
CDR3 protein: CAAGGGGNEQFF

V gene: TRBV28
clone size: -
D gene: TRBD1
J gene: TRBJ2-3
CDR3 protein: CASSSTQGQSLRAGSTDTQYF

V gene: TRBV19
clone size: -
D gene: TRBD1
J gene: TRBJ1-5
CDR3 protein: CASSLNRGRFGQPQHF

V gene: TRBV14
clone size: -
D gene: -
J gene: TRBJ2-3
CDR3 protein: CASSQDSFTDTQYF